The 21 T cell receptor beta chains given below trace back to one sample, sequenced in a study of blood T cells in healthy people across ages (dated by TCRdb to between 2015 and 2017). Library method: 5' RACE. The reads were generated on an Illumina HiSeq 2500. A second roughly 6 to 12 cycle PCR used a sample-barcoded 5' primer and a J-beta primer mix. TCRdb's own reprocessing of the public reads used fastp at Q25 and MiXCR and kept productive beta chains. Rows merge per CDR3 protein into single entries with the most common DNA and genes. The table for this sample lists some 640,000 distinct CDR3 sequences; less than 35% of them were counted only once. Approximately 15% of the sample is taken by the ten largest. Source material: blood. These receptors originate from an elderly woman in good health.

The table lists this clonotype with many counts. The CDR3 is CASSLWQNTEAFF. For the CDR3, the DNA is TGTGCCAGCAGCTTATGGCAGAACACTGAAGCTTTCTTT. This chain links TRBV7-3 with TRBJ1-1; D is unresolved. Trimming took 2 bases from V and 1 from J, leaving 5 bases between them. This CDR3 contains 13 residues. CDR1 is SGHTA, CDR2 FQGTGA, per germline.

This clonotype was recorded at least ten times. V usage is TRBV4-2 and J usage is TRBJ2-3, with 8 positions matching TRBD2. Germline lookup yields CDR1 LGHNA and CDR2 YNFKEQ. CDR3 length: 16 amino acids. V was pared by 1 base and J by 6 bases, with 9 bases of the junction left unmatched. The DNA for the CDR3 is TGTGCCAGCAGCCAAGGGCCAGCGGGGGACGGGGATACGCAGTATTTT. It specifies CASSQGPAGDGDTQYF.

Details on this clonotype: Being one base from a much bigger clone, this may be a read error. The chain joins TRBV2 to TRBJ2-1, with 8 nucleotides matching TRBD2. The tail of the sequence fits TRBJ2-7 better, so the J call may be wrong. The CDR3 consists of 16 residues. Germline values: CDR1 SNHLY, CDR2 FYNNEI. In nucleotides, the CDR3 is TGTGCCAGCAGTCCTAAGACTAGCGAGTCCTACAATGAGCAGTACTTC. Its protein is CASSPKTSESYNEQYF.

As to this clonotype: The junction departs from the called germline gene at one end, perhaps through a read error. The CDR3 DNA follows: TGTGCCGGCAGCCGCCCGCGGTCAGTTGAGCAGTACTTC. Encoded protein: CAGSRPRSVEQYF. The chain carries TRBV27 and TRBJ2-7; D is ambiguous. Germline CDR1 reads MNHEY; CDR2 reads SMNVEV (reference sequence). This CDR3 is 13 amino acids long.

This clonotype was observed a handful of times. The chain couples TRBV28 to TRBJ1-5, with a tentative D call TRBD1 (5 bases). The ends were cut back, 5 bases at V and 12 bases at J, with 11 bases in the middle. Germline V gene data show CDR1 as MDHEN and CDR2 as SYDVKM. The CDR3 loop spans 11 amino acids. The CDR3 region is CASSRQGVQHF. The CDR3 nucleotides read TGTGCCAGCAGTCGGCAAGGGGTCCAGCATTTT.

This chain links TRBV27 with TRBJ1-6; D remains ambiguous. The V gene's germline CDR1 is MNHEY and CDR2 SMNVEV (reference sequence). V dropped 2 bases and J dropped 9 bases, with 14 bases sitting between them. The CDR3 runs to 15 residues. CDR3 sequence (DNA): TGTGCCAGCAGTTTAAGCCTTGGAGGAATTTCACCCCTCCACTTT. As protein: CASSLSLGGISPLHF.

This chain links TRBV12-5 with TRBJ1-5; D not resolved. Germline lookup yields CDR1 LGHNT and CDR2 FRNRAP. V lost 3 bases, J lost 7 bases, and 10 bases lay in between. CDR3 length: 13 residues. In DNA, the CDR3 is TGTGCTAGTGGTTTAGGCCAGGTGCAGCCCCAGCATTTT. This sequence encodes CASGLGQVQPQHF.

V is TRBV7-8 and J is TRBJ2-5; possibly TRBD1 for D (6 bases). Germline CDR1 SGHVS, CDR2 FQNEAQ. Trimming removed 5 bases at V and 1 base at J, with 14 bases between. This CDR3 is 15 amino acids long. The CDR3 sequence is CASSLQGNSQETQYF. DNA for the CDR3: TGTGCCAGCAGCCTTCAGGGGAATTCCCAAGAGACCCAGTACTTC.

The gene calls are TRBV7-6 and TRBJ2-3, with 7 bases matching TRBD2. This CDR3 contains 15 residues. In germline, CDR1 is SGHVS, CDR2 FNYEAQ. V shed 5 bases and J 0 bases; nucleotides not matched to a gene: 5. Here the CDR3 reads CASSPTSWSTDTQYF. CDR3 DNA sequence: TGTGCCAGCAGCCCGACTAGCTGGAGCACAGATACGCAGTATTTT.

The J gene is TRBJ2-2, the V gene TRBV20-1; 9 bases fit TRBD2. Germline trimming cut 3 bases from V and 6 bases from J; bases unmatched to any gene: 11. The CDR3 spans 16 residues. The germline V gene has CDR1 DFQATT and CDR2 SNEGSKA (reference sequence). CDR3 sequence reads: CSASCLAGNCSGELFF. CDR3 sequence (DNA): TGCAGTGCTAGTTGCCTAGCGGGGAATTGCTCCGGGGAGCTGTTTTTT.

This clonotype was observed a few times. DNA for the CDR3: TGTGCCAGCAGCCAAGACGCCTTTACCGGGACAGCCTACAATGAGCAGTACTTC. Its protein product is CASSQDAFTGTAYNEQYF. The chain links TRBV3-1 to TRBJ2-1, with TRBD1 matching over 7 bases. The last part of the DNA fits TRBJ2-7 better; the J call may be wrong. CDR3 length equals 18 residues. Germline V gene lookup returns CDR1 LGHDT and CDR2 YNNKEL (reference sequence).

Ten or more counts support this clonotype. V usage is TRBV24-1 and J usage is TRBJ1-1; 7 bases are a match to TRBD1. The CDR3 spans 15 residues. Per the germline V gene, CDR1 is KGHDR and CDR2 is SFDVKD. V shed 9 bases, J shed 0 bases, and the junction held 9 bases outside the gene matches. For the CDR3, the DNA is TGTGCCACCTCTCCACAGGGGATTATGAACACTGAAGCTTTCTTT. Protein: CATSPQGIMNTEAFF.

CDR3 residues: CASSETGGEAFF. The CDR3 DNA is TGCGCCAGCAGTGAGACGGGGGGTGAAGCTTTCTTT. V gene TRBV10-2 combines with J gene TRBJ1-1; D might be TRBD1 (5 bases). Trimming took 2 bases from V and 7 from J, leaving 8 bases between them. The CDR3 is 12 residues long. Germline V lookup: CDR1 WSHSY, CDR2 SAAADI.

This clonotype was observed at least ten times. V and J are TRBV29-1 and TRBJ2-5; a possible D gene is TRBD1 (5 bases). V was trimmed by 3 bases and J by 3 bases, leaving 11 bases between them. CDR1 SQVTM and CDR2 ANQGSEA come from the germline V gene. There are 13 residues in the CDR3. The chain's CDR3 is CSVDNQGEETQYF. CDR3 nucleotides: TGCAGCGTTGATAACCAGGGCGAAGAGACCCAGTACTTC.

CDR3 protein: CATGVLGDRGLNPAKNIQYF. In nucleotides, the CDR3 is TGCGCCACCGGAGTACTAGGGGACAGGGGGCTCAACCCCGCCAAAAACATTCAGTACTTC. The chain employs TRBV5-1 and TRBJ2-4; 12 nucleotides match TRBD1. This CDR3 contains 20 residues. Trimming cost V 9 bases and J 1 base; bases outside gene matches: 20. CDR1 and CDR2 from the germline V gene are SGHRS and YFSETQ.

In this sample, this clonotype turned up many times. Here the CDR3 reads CAIKASGDYEQYF. The CDR3 bases are TGTGCCATCAAGGCTAGCGGGGACTACGAGCAGTACTTC. This chain uses TRBV10-3 with TRBJ2-7, with TRBD2 identical over 9 bases. The germline CDR1 and CDR2 sequences are ENHRY and SYGVKD. V lost 7 bases, J lost 3 bases, and 4 bases stayed unmatched. The CDR3 has 13 amino acids.

This clonotype was detected many times. The V call is TRBV20-1, the J call TRBJ1-2; a possible D gene is TRBD1 (6 bases). The CDR3 is 12 residues long. Looked up from germline, CDR1 is DFQATT and CDR2 is SNEGSKA (reference sequence). V was cut by 6 bases and J by 0 bases, with 8 bases left in between. CDR3 region: CSAWTANYGYTF. CDR3 sequence (DNA): TGCAGTGCGTGGACAGCTAACTATGGCTACACCTTC.

This chain connects TRBV19 to TRBJ1-2; D unclear. This CDR3 is 12 amino acids long. V gave up 5 bases and J gave up 7 bases, with 11 bases separating them. The germline gives CDR1 LNHDA, CDR2 SQIVND (reference sequence). The chain's CDR3 is CASSQGRSGYTF. Written as DNA, the CDR3 is TGTGCCAGTAGTCAAGGAAGGAGTGGCTACACCTTC.

This clonotype was seen only a few times. Given a much more abundant clone one base away, this may be a read error. The chain is built from TRBV5-1 and TRBJ2-1; TRBD1 matches 7 bases. The J call may not be correct, given that the DNA end is closer to TRBJ2-7. Germline assignment: CDR1 SGHRS and CDR2 YFSETQ. This CDR3 has 17 residues. CDR3 region: CASSSSETGISYNEQYF. In nucleotides, the CDR3 is TGCGCCAGCAGCTCCTCCGAGACAGGGATATCCTACAATGAGCAGTACTTC.

This clonotype was seen a handful of times. CDR3 nucleotide sequence: TGCGCCAGCGGAAGGAGGGGCTTTAACTATGGCTACACCTTC. Protein product: CASGRRGFNYGYTF. This chain joins TRBV5-1 and TRBJ1-2; D possibly corresponds to TRBD1 (5 bases). CDR1 SGHRS and CDR2 YFSETQ come from the germline V gene. This CDR3 contains 14 residues. Deletions cut 7 bases from V and 1 base from J, with 14 bases between.

A word on this clonotype: A much larger clone differs by one base, so this may be a read error. The chain joins TRBV7-9 to TRBJ2-3; D gene uncertain. There are 13 residues in the CDR3. Germline CDR1 reads SEHNR; CDR2 reads FQNEAQ (reference sequence). The V end was cut by 7 bases, the J end by 4 bases, with 12 bases between. CDR3 sequence reads: CASKRSGADTQYF. CDR3 nucleotides: TGTGCCAGCAAACGCTCTGGCGCAGATACGCAGTATTTT.